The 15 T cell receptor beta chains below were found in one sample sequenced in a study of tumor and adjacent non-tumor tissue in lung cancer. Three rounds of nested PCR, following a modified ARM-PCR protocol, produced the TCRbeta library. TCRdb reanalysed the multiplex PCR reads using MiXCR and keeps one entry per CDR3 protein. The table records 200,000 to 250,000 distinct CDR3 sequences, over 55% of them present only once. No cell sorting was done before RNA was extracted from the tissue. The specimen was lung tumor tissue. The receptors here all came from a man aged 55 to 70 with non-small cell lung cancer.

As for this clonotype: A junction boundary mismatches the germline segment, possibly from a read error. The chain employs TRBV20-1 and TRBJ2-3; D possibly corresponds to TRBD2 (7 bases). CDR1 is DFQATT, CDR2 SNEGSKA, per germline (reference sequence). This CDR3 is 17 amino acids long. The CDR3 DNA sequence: TGCAGTGCTAGGGAGGCGGGGGCCCGCTATAGCACTGATACGCAGTATTTT. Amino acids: CSAREAGARYSTDTQYF.

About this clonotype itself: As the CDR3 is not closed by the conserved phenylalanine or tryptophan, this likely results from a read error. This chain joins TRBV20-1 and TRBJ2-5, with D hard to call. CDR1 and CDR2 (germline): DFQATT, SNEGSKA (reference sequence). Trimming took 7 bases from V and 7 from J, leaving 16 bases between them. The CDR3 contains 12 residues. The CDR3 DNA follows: TGCAGTGTCAGCAGGCCGGAAGGGACCCAGTACTTA. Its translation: CSVSRPEGTQYL.

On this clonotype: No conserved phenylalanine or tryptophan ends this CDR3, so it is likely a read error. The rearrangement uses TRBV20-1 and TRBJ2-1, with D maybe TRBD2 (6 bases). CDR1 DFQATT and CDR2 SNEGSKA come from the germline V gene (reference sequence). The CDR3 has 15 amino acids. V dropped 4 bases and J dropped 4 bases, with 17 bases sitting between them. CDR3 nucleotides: TGCAGTGCTATAATAGCGGAAGGGCTTTACAATGAGCAGTTCTCC. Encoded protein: CSAIIAEGLYNEQFS.

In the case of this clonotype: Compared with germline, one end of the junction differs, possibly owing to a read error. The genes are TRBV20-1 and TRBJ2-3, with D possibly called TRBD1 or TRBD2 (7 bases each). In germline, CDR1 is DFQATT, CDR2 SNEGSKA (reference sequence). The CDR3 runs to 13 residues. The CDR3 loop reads CSAIREGTDTQYF. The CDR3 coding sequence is TGCAGTGCTATCAGGGAGGGGACAGATACGCAGTACTTT.

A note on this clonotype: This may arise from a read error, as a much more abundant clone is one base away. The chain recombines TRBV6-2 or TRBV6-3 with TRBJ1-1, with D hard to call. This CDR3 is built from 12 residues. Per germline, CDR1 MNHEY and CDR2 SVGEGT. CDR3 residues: CASKRPMKEALF. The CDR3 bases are TGTGCCAGCAAGCGACCGATGAAAGAAGCTCTCTTT.

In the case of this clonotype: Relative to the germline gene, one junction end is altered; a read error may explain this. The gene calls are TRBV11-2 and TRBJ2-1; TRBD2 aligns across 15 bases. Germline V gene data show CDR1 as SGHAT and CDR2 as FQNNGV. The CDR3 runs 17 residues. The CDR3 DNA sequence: TGTGCCAACAGCTTAGGGACTAGCGGGGGGTTCTACAATGAGCGGTTCTTC. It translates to CANSLGTSGGFYNERFF.

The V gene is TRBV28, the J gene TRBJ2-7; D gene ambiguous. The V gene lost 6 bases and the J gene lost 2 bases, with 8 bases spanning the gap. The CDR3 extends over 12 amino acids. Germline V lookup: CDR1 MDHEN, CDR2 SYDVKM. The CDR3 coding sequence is TGTGCCAGCAGATCCGGCCCCTACGAGCAGTACTTC. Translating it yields CASRSGPYEQYF.

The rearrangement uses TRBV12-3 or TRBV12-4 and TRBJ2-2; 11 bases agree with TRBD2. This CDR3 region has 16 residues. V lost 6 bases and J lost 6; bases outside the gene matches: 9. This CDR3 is CASRVSGRVLAGELFF. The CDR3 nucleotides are TGTGCCAGCAGAGTTAGCGGGAGGGTATTGGCCGGGGAGCTGTTTTTT.

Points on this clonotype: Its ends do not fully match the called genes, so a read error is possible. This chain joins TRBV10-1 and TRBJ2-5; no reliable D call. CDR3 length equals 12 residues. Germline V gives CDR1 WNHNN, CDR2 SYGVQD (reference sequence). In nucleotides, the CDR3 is TGCGCCAGTAGTGAGTCGCAAGAGACCCAGCACTTC. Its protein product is CASSESQETQHF.

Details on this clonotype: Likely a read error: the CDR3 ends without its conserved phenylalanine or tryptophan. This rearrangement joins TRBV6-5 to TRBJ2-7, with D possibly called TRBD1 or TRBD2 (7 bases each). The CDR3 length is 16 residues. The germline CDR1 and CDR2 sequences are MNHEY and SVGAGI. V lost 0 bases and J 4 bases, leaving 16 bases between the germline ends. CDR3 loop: CASSYSRGRVSYEQYI. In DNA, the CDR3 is TGTGCCAGCAGTTACTCCAGGGGGAGGGTTTCATACGAGCAGTACATC.

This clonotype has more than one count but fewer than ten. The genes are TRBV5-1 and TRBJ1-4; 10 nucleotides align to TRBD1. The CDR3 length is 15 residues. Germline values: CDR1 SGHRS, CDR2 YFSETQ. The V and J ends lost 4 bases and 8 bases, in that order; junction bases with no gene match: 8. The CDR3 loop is CASSIRTGGNEKLFF. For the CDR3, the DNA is TGCGCCAGCAGCATCAGGACAGGGGGAAACGAAAAACTGTTTTTT.

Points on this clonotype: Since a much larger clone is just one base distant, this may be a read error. Here the CDR3 DNA reads TGTGTCAGCAGTTTAGATCGGCCCACAGATACGCAGTATTTT. Protein: CVSSLDRPTDTQYF. V usage is TRBV12-3 or TRBV12-4 and J usage is TRBJ2-3, with unresolved D. The CDR3 covers 14 residues.

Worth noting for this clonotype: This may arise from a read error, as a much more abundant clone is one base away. The CDR3 nucleotides are TGCAGTGCTAGTTACGGGAGGAGGGACACCGGGAAGCTGTTTTTT. Residues: CSASYGRRDTGKLFF. V is TRBV20-1 and J is TRBJ2-2, with D possibly TRBD2 on 7 matching bases. CDR1 DFQATT and CDR2 SNEGSKA come from the germline V gene (reference sequence). This CDR3 has 15 amino acids.

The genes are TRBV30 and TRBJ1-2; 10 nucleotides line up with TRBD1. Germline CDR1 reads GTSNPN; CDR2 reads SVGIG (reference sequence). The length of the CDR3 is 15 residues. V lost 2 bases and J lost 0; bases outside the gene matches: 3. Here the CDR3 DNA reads TGTGCCTGGAGTCGACAGGGGGCGGCTAACTATGGCTACACCTTC. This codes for CAWSRQGAANYGYTF.

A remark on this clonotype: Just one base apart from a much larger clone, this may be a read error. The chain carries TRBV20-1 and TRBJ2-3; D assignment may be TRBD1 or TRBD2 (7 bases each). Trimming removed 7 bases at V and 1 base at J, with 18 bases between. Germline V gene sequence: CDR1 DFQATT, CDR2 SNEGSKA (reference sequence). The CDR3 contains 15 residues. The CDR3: CSVISQGGGTDTQYF. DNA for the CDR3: TGCAGTGTTATTTCCCAGGGGGGGGGCACAGATACGCAGTATTTT.